Following are 27 T cell receptor beta chains from one sample sequenced in a study of CD4 T cells in relation to SARS-CoV-2 and coronaviruses. Method: immunoSEQ multiplex PCR; TCRdb's copy keeps in-frame clones and lacks some. This repertoire shows tens of thousands of clones, 80% to 95% found once; its top ten account for 0.2% to 0.25%. The unexposed donors gave CD4+ T cells in about 2011-2018, prior to COVID-19. The sequenced material came from naive CD4+ T cells from PBMCs. Subset noted: naive CD4+ T cells isolated by negative enrichment. The receptors originated from a human donor in good health.

The chain has TRBV5-1 and TRBJ2-2; D may be TRBD1 (5 bases). The germline V gene has CDR1 SGHRS and CDR2 YFSETQ. Between the trimmed V and J ends, which lost 5 bases and 3 bases, there was a span of 14 bases. CDR3 length: 15 residues. The CDR3 nucleotides read TGCGCCAGCAGTTTCGATACAGGAGACACCGGGGAGCTGTTTTTT. Translating gives CASSFDTGDTGELFF.

The gene calls are TRBV9 and TRBJ2-1, with D possibly being TRBD1 or TRBD2 (6 bases each). The V gene lost 5 bases and the J gene lost 1 base, with 13 bases spanning the gap. The germline gives CDR1 SGDLS, CDR2 YYNGEE. The CDR3 sequence is 15 residues long. The CDR3 here is CASSRGAGSYNEQFF. CDR3 in DNA: TGTGCCAGCAGTAGGGGGGCGGGGTCCTACAATGAGCAGTTCTTC.

This chain uses TRBV30 with TRBJ1-4; TRBD1 might be the D (6 bases). Trimming left V 0 bases short and J 7 bases short, with 6 bases between. In germline, CDR1 is GTSNPN, CDR2 SVGIG (reference sequence). This CDR3 contains 12 residues. The CDR3 DNA sequence: TGTGCCTGGAGTGTACAGGGTGAAAAACTGTTTTTT. Translated, it gives CAWSVQGEKLFF.

This chain uses TRBV5-4 with TRBJ2-7; TRBD1 agrees at 7 bases. The junction had 13 bases not matched to a gene; V was cut back by 3 bases and J by 4 bases. Per the germline V gene, CDR1 is SGHNT and CDR2 is YYREEE (reference sequence). This CDR3 region has 16 residues. The CDR3 loop is CASSSHARDRAYEQYF. In nucleotides, the CDR3 is TGTGCCAGCAGCTCTCACGCCCGAGACAGGGCTTACGAGCAGTACTTC.

This clone appeared a single time. This chain links TRBV5-4 with TRBJ1-2; D uncertain. Per germline, CDR1 SGHNT and CDR2 YYREEE (reference sequence). V gave up 4 bases and J gave up 2 bases, with 15 bases separating them. CDR3 size: 15 residues. The DNA for the CDR3 is TGTGCCAGCAGCCCGGAGTTGTACGGAAACTATGGCTACACCTTC. This encodes CASSPELYGNYGYTF.

The V call is TRBV9, the J call TRBJ1-1; 7 bases line up with TRBD1. CDR1 and CDR2 from the germline V gene are SGDLS and YYNGEE. The CDR3 spans 14 residues. V was pared by 0 bases and J by 10 bases, with 9 bases of the junction left unmatched. CDR3 nucleotides: TGTGCCAGCAGCGTAGCCGCTGACAGGGTAGGAGCTTTCTTT. Its protein is CASSVAADRVGAFF.

V and J are TRBV2 and TRBJ1-1; D remains ambiguous. Germline V gene lookup returns CDR1 SNHLY and CDR2 FYNNEI. The CDR3 has 16 amino acids. Trimming cost V 6 bases and J 2 bases, with 19 bases left between them. This CDR3 is CASSPGERTPNTEAFF. CDR3 nucleotides: TGTGCCAGCAGCCCCGGGGAGAGGACGCCAAACACTGAAGCTTTCTTT.

The chain is built from TRBV18 and TRBJ2-5; unclear D gene. The germline V gene has CDR1 KGHSH and CDR2 LQKENI. V lost 0 bases and J lost 2, with 13 bases in between. CDR3 length: 16 residues. In DNA form, the CDR3 reads TGTGCCAGCTCACCACCGTCCGGCAGGAGACAAGAGACCCAGTACTTC. This sequence encodes CASSPPSGRRQETQYF.

The J gene is TRBJ2-5, the V gene TRBV6-5, with 9 nucleotides matching TRBD2. V shed 6 bases and J 4 bases; nucleotides not matched to a gene: 9. The CDR3 contains 15 residues. Germline CDR1 reads MNHEY; CDR2 reads SVGAGI. The CDR3 nucleotides read TGTGCCAGCAGCCCCAGCGCGGGGGGGGGAGAGACCCAGTACTTC. Encoded protein: CASSPSAGGGETQYF.

The rearrangement uses TRBV7-8 and TRBJ1-4; 7 bases agree with TRBD1. This CDR3 contains 16 residues. With 5 bases clipped from V and 0 bases from J, the junction kept 6 bases outside the gene matches. Germline V gene data show CDR1 as SGHVS and CDR2 as FQNEAQ. CDR3 loop: CASSLRDRATNEKLFF. The CDR3 DNA reads as TGTGCCAGCAGCCTTCGGGACAGAGCAACTAATGAAAAACTGTTTTTT.

The chain is built from TRBV5-1 and TRBJ2-1; tentatively, D is TRBD1 (6 bases). This CDR3 is built from 14 residues. Between the trimmed V and J ends, which lost 2 bases and 4 bases, there was a span of 10 bases. In germline, CDR1 is SGHRS, CDR2 YFSETQ. CDR3 nucleotide sequence: TGCGCCAGCAGCTTTGGACAGACGTACAATGAGCAGTTCTTC. Its protein product is CASSFGQTYNEQFF. Full variable domain (remainder filled in from reference TRBV5-1 and TRBJ2-1): KAGVTQTPRYLIKTRGQQVTLSCSPISGHRSVSWYQQTPGQGLQFLFEYFSETQRNKGNFPGRFSGRQFSNSRSEMNVSTLELGDSALYLCASSFGQTYNEQFFGPGTRLTVL.

The V call is TRBV19, the J call TRBJ2-3, with TRBD1 identical over 7 bases. The CDR3 is 15 amino acids. The J segment lost 7 bases and the V segment lost 5 bases, leaving 12 bases of the junction unmatched. In germline, CDR1 is LNHDA, CDR2 SQIVND (reference sequence). The CDR3 DNA sequence: TGTGCCAGTAGTCCTCCGGGACAGCGTGGATATACGCAGTATTTT. Translating gives CASSPPGQRGYTQYF.

This sequence joins TRBV5-1 and TRBJ2-1; 12 nucleotides match TRBD1. With V trimmed by 7 bases and J by 9 bases, 11 bases remained unmatched. The germline V gene has CDR1 SGHRS and CDR2 YFSETQ. The CDR3 sequence is 15 residues long. The CDR3 nucleotides are TGCGCCAGCCACCTTCGGGGACAGGGGGCGGGTGAGCAGTTCTTC. This sequence encodes CASHLRGQGAGEQFF.

The chain employs TRBV6-5 and TRBJ1-1; perhaps TRBD1 as D (6 bases). Trimming cost V 9 bases and J 0 bases, with 11 bases left between them. This CDR3 is 13 amino acids long. CDR1 MNHEY and CDR2 SVGAGI come from the germline V gene. DNA for the CDR3: TGTGCCAGTAGGGGGGCGATGAACACTGAAGCTTTCTTT. It translates to CASRGAMNTEAFF.

The chain carries TRBV10-2 and TRBJ1-5; 9 nucleotides match TRBD1. The CDR3 consists of 15 residues. Unmatched junction bases numbered 11, after V lost 6 bases and J lost 8 bases. Germline V gives CDR1 WSHSY, CDR2 SAAADI. The CDR3, as DNA: TGCGCCAGCAGCGAATGGGACAGGGCTTTAAAGCCCCAGCATTTT. This encodes CASSEWDRALKPQHF.

V usage is TRBV19 and J usage is TRBJ1-1; a weak D match, TRBD1 (5 bases). Germline-derived CDR1 and CDR2 are LNHDA and SQIVND (reference sequence). The CDR3 spans 16 residues. V was pared by 6 bases and J by 1 base, with 18 bases between. This chain's CDR3 is CASRQQIQGANTEAFF. The CDR3 bases are TGTGCCAGTAGGCAGCAAATCCAGGGCGCGAACACTGAAGCTTTCTTT.

This rearrangement joins TRBV9 to TRBJ1-3; D is undetermined. Germline assignment: CDR1 SGDLS and CDR2 YYNGEE. CDR3 length equals 17 residues. V was trimmed by 4 bases and J by 4 bases, leaving 21 bases between them. The CDR3 reads CASSPRAGGRAGNTIYF. As DNA, the CDR3 is TGTGCCAGCAGCCCCCGCGCCGGTGGGAGGGCAGGAAACACCATATATTTT. Full variable domain (missing parts from reference TRBV9 and TRBJ1-3): DSGVTQTPKHLITATGQRVTLRCSPRSGDLSVYWYQQSLDQGLQFLIQYYNGEERAKGNILERFSAQQFPDLHSELNLSSLELGDSALYFCASSPRAGGRAGNTIYFGEGSWLTVV.

The CDR3 bases are TGTGCCAGCAGTTCCCAGGGCCCCTACAATGAGCAGTTCTTC. It encodes CASSSQGPYNEQFF. The chain uses TRBV6-9 and TRBJ2-1; D may be TRBD1 (5 bases). V was pared by 4 bases and J by 2 bases, with 9 bases between. Per the germline V gene, CDR1 is MNHGY and CDR2 is SVAAGI. The CDR3 totals 14 residues.

The chain couples TRBV24-1 to TRBJ2-7; 9 positions agree with TRBD1. Germline V gene lookup returns CDR1 KGHDR and CDR2 SFDVKD. V lost 12 bases to trimming and J lost 5 bases; unmatched junction nucleotides: 16. The CDR3 spans 15 residues. The DNA for the CDR3 is TGTGCCGCCGGCTCGGCCGGGACAGGGTTCAACGAGCAGTACTTC. Its protein product is CAAGSAGTGFNEQYF.

J is TRBJ2-2 and V is TRBV5-1; D remains ambiguous. V lost 7 bases to trimming and J lost 5 bases, with 21 bases between them. This CDR3 comprises 16 residues. The germline CDR1 and CDR2 sequences are SGHRS and YFSETQ. The CDR3 region is CASAPSVVRLTGELFF. As DNA, the CDR3 is TGCGCCAGCGCCCCTTCGGTGGTTCGACTGACCGGGGAGCTGTTTTTT. Full variable domain (remainder filled in from reference TRBV5-1 and TRBJ2-2): KAGVTQTPRYLIKTRGQQVTLSCSPISGHRSVSWYQQTPGQGLQFLFEYFSETQRNKGNFPGRFSGRQFSNSRSEMNVSTLELGDSALYLCASAPSVVRLTGELFFGEGSRLTVL.

The chain joins TRBV5-1 to TRBJ2-3, with 12 bases lining up with TRBD2. The length of the CDR3 is 18 residues. V dropped 0 bases and J dropped 2; count of bases not matched to a gene: 7. From germline, CDR1 is SGHRS and CDR2 YFSETQ. The CDR3 reads CASSLGTLAGGNTDTQYF. The CDR3 DNA reads as TGCGCCAGCAGCTTGGGTACACTAGCGGGAGGTAACACAGATACGCAGTATTTT.

This chain uses TRBV5-1 with TRBJ1-5, with 8 bases that match TRBD1. Per the germline V gene, CDR1 is SGHRS and CDR2 is YFSETQ. The CDR3 is made up of 15 amino acids. The V segment lost 0 bases and the J segment 4 bases; nucleotides outside the gene matches: 3. The CDR3 spells CASSLDTGGNQPQHF. CDR3 DNA sequence: TGCGCCAGCAGCTTGGATACAGGGGGGAATCAGCCCCAGCATTTT.

The rearrangement joins TRBV2 to TRBJ1-3, with TRBD1 as a possible D gene (5 bases). The CDR3 has 15 residues. Per germline, CDR1 SNHLY and CDR2 FYNNEI. Trimming removed 4 bases from V and 4 bases from J, with 14 bases in between. As DNA, the CDR3 is TGTGCCAGCAGTGGGGACGGTCAGCTCGGAAACACCATATATTTT. Translation: CASSGDGQLGNTIYF.

The rearrangement uses TRBV28 and TRBJ1-5; no firm D call. There are 15 residues in the CDR3. Germline CDR1 MDHEN, CDR2 SYDVKM. V was clipped by 2 bases and J by 3 bases, with 11 bases between them. The CDR3 DNA is TGTGCCAGCAGTTTAACCACGGATTACAATCAGCCCCAGCATTTT. It translates to CASSLTTDYNQPQHF.

V and J are TRBV5-1 and TRBJ2-3; D is undetermined. The germline gives CDR1 SGHRS, CDR2 YFSETQ. There are 12 residues in the CDR3. Trimming left V 1 base short and J 5 bases short, with 5 bases between. The CDR3 bases are TGCGCCAGCAGCTTGACTAAAGATACGCAGTATTTT. It encodes CASSLTKDTQYF.

This sequence joins TRBV25-1 and TRBJ1-2; D call uncertain. The V end was cut by 8 bases, the J end by 1 base, with 8 bases between. Germline V gene lookup returns CDR1 MGHDK and CDR2 SYGVNS. The CDR3 is 12 residues long. CDR3 bases: TGTGCCAGCGGCACCGATAACTATGGCTACACCTTC. Residues: CASGTDNYGYTF.

V gene TRBV5-8 combines with J gene TRBJ2-1, with 10 bases that match TRBD2. This CDR3 region has 20 residues. The junction had 14 bases not matched to a gene; V was cut back by 1 base and J by 1 base. Per germline, CDR1 SGHTS and CDR2 YDEGEE. CDR3 region: CASSLISGLAGERSYNEQFF. The CDR3 DNA is TGTGCCAGCAGCTTGATCTCAGGGCTAGCGGGAGAGCGGTCCTACAATGAGCAGTTCTTC.